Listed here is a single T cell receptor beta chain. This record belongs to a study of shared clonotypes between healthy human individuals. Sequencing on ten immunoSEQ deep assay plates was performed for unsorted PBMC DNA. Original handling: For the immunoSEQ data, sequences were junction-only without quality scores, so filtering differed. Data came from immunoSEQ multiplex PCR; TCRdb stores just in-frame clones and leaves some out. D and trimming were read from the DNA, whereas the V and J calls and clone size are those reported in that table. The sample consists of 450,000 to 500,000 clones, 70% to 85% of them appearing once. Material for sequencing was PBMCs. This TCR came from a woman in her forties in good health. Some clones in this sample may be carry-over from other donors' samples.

The CDR3 DNA reads TGTGCCAGCACAGGACAGACATATGGCTACACCTTC. Translation: CASTGQTYGYTF. This chain links TRBV6-5 with TRBJ1-2; a possible D gene is TRBD1 (6 bases). V dropped 7 bases and J dropped 5 bases, with 11 bases sitting between them. From germline, CDR1 is MNHEY and CDR2 SVGAGI. The CDR3 contains 12 residues.